The 30 T cell receptor beta chains given below trace back to one sample, sequenced in a study of T cells in women clearing cervical HPV infection. Method: immunoSEQ multiplex PCR; TCRdb's copy keeps in-frame clones and lacks some. The sample table includes around 39,000 clones. The sample comprised blood buffy coat. These receptors originate from a woman aged 18 to 75 with a cervical HPV16 infection that either progressed to CIN3+ or cleared (not recorded which).

Turning to this clone: The read terminates 3 residues before the CDR3 end, so the remaining end is supplied by the germline J gene. The gene calls are TRBV4-1 and TRBJ1-1; D possibly corresponds to TRBD1 (6 bases). V was shortened by 0 bases and J by 4 bases, with 15 bases between the two germline ends. The CDR3 totals 16 residues. Germline CDR1 and CDR2: MGHRA and YSYEKL. The CDR3 DNA, read in part, is TGCGCCAGCAGCCAAGAAATCCACAGGGTGAGCACTGAA. Its translation: CASSQEIHRVSTE. The entire CDR3 protein is CASSQEIHRVSTEAFF.

Concerning this clone: The CDR3 goes on 3 residues after the read ends, and that part is filled in from the germline J gene. V gene TRBV5-3 combines with J gene TRBJ1-5, with 9 bases identical to TRBD1. TRBV5-3 is an ORF; its function is uncertain. There are 17 residues in the CDR3. With V trimmed by 3 bases and J by 3 bases, 10 bases remained unmatched. Incomplete CDR3 DNA: TGTGCCAGAAGCTCCCTGACAGGGGGGAGGTCCAATCAGCCC. It codes for CARSSLTGGRSNQP. The full CDR3 is CARSSLTGGRSNQPQHF.

Incomplete CDR3 DNA: TGTGCCAGTAGTGTCTCGGGGGGCAATCAGCCC. The encoded protein is CASSVSGGNQP. The full-length CDR3 reads as CASSVSGGNQPQHF. The rearrangement joins TRBV19 to TRBJ1-5; tentative D call: TRBD1 (5 bases). The CDR3 extends 3 residues past the end of the read, so its final part is completed from the germline J gene. The CDR3 is made up of 14 amino acids. Germline values: CDR1 LNHDA, CDR2 SQIVND (reference sequence). V was trimmed by 5 bases and J by 2 bases, leaving 10 bases between them.

The CDR3: CSVDGGLANYGYTF. CDR3 DNA, as far as it was read: TGCAGCGTAGACGGGGGACTCGCGAACTATGGC. This rearrangement joins TRBV29-1 to TRBJ1-2; D is perhaps TRBD1 (5 bases). The CDR3 goes on 3 residues after the read ends, and that part is filled in from the germline J gene. Trimming removed 6 bases at V and 2 bases at J, with 16 bases between. The CDR3 extends over 14 amino acids. CDR1 is SQVTM, CDR2 ANQGSEA, per germline.

On this clone: Coverage ceases 3 residues before the CDR3 finishes, and the germline J gene fills in the end. The chain links TRBV7-2 to TRBJ1-2; 7 nucleotides agree with TRBD1. CDR3 length equals 13 residues. Germline-derived CDR1 and CDR2 are SGHTA and FQGNSA. V trimming: 6 bases; J trimming: 4 bases; junction bases outside the gene matches: 5. Partial CDR3 DNA: TGTGCCAGCAGTTCACAGGGGACCTATGGC. It translates to CASSSQGTYG. The complete CDR3 sequence is CASSSQGTYGYTF.

Regarding this clone: The CDR3 end lies 3 residues beyond the end of the read and is filled in from the germline J gene. J is TRBJ2-7 and V is TRBV2; the match to TRBD1 covers 10 bases. CDR3 length: 16 residues. With V trimmed by 6 bases and J by 3 bases, 11 bases remained unmatched. Germline assignment: CDR1 SNHLY and CDR2 FYNNEI. The part of the CDR3 DNA that was read is TGTGCCAGCAGCGGGACAGGGGAGGACTCTAACTACGAG. It translates to CASSGTGEDSNYE. The whole CDR3 region reads CASSGTGEDSNYEQYF.

A word on this clone: The CDR3 is cut off 3 residues early in the read; its end comes from the germline J gene. The chain joins TRBV11-2 to TRBJ2-1; 8 positions match TRBD2. The CDR3 runs 15 residues. The V gene's germline CDR1 is SGHAT and CDR2 FQNNGV. The V segment lost 2 bases and the J segment 5 bases; nucleotides outside the gene matches: 5. The CDR3 sequence: CASSLQAGAHNEQFF. CDR3 DNA, as far as it was read: TGTGCCAGCAGCTTACAAGCGGGGGCCCACAATGAG.

As for this clone: The sequenced fragment ends 3 residues before the CDR3 boundary, so the rest is inferred from the germline J gene. The gene calls are TRBV19 and TRBJ2-6; perhaps TRBD1 as D (5 bases). The CDR3 runs to 15 residues. Germline CDR1 LNHDA, CDR2 SQIVND (reference sequence). The V gene lost 5 bases and the J gene lost 2 bases, with 10 bases spanning the gap. The chain's CDR3 is CASSPSRAGANVLTF. The sequenced CDR3 bases are TGTGCCAGTAGTCCCTCCAGGGCTGGGGCCAACGTC.

With regard to this clone: The read ends 3 residues shy of where the CDR3 ends; the end is completed using the germline J gene. The chain has TRBV5-4 and TRBJ1-6; D is unresolved. The CDR3 loop spans 13 amino acids. Per germline, CDR1 SGHNT and CDR2 YYREEE (reference sequence). Trimming cost V 0 bases and J 6 bases, with 4 bases left between them. CDR3 DNA, as far as it was read: TGTGCCAGCAGCTTGGGTAGTAATTCACCC. Its protein product is CASSLGSNSP. The full-length CDR3 reads as CASSLGSNSPLHF.

As concerns this clone: Read coverage stops 3 residues before the CDR3 terminus; the germline J gene supplies the remainder. V is TRBV30 and J is TRBJ2-4; TRBD2 is a possible D gene (6 bases). The germline CDR1 and CDR2 sequences are GTSNPN and SVGIG (reference sequence). This CDR3 is 12 amino acids long. The sequenced part of the CDR3 DNA is TGTGCCTGGAGTGGAGGAGGGGATGGT. It is translated as CAWSGGGDG. The full CDR3 reads CAWSGGGDGQYF.

As regards this clone: The read ends 3 residues early relative to the CDR3; the germline J gene fills the gap. The gene calls are TRBV7-2 and TRBJ1-1; TRBD1 matches at 7 bases. CDR1 SGHTA and CDR2 FQGNSA come from the germline V gene. The V segment lost 0 bases and the J segment 1 base; nucleotides outside the gene matches: 5. CDR3 size: 16 residues. CDR3 bases read: TGTGCCAGCAGCTTAGCCCGCACAGGGGCGAACACTGAA. This codes for CASSLARTGANTE. The entire CDR3 protein is CASSLARTGANTEAFF.

The part of the CDR3 DNA that was read is TGTGCCTGGCAGACAACCAGACAATACAATGAG. Translating gives CAWQTTRQYNE. In full, the CDR3 is CAWQTTRQYNEQFF. The chain joins TRBV30 to TRBJ2-1; D is unclear. The DNA ends 3 residues before the CDR3 does, and the rest of the CDR3 is filled in from the germline J gene. Germline V gives CDR1 GTSNPN, CDR2 SVGIG (reference sequence). The V and J ends lost 5 bases and 4 bases respectively, with 15 bases between them. The CDR3 extends over 14 amino acids.

Concerning this clone: The CDR3 extends 3 residues past the end of the read, so its final part is completed from the germline J gene. The rearrangement joins TRBV5-1 to TRBJ1-1, with TRBD1 matching over 7 bases. The trim removed 7 bases at V and 1 base at J, leaving 10 bases unmatched. Germline-derived CDR1 and CDR2 are SGHRS and YFSETQ. The CDR3 is 15 residues long. CDR3 DNA, as far as it was read: TGCGCCAGCGGGGACAGTTACAGTTCGAACACTGAA. It encodes CASGDSYSSNTE. The whole CDR3 sequence reads CASGDSYSSNTEAFF.

Concerning this clone: The CDR3 goes on 3 residues after the read ends, and that part is filled in from the germline J gene. This rearrangement joins TRBV11-2 to TRBJ1-2; D is perhaps TRBD1 (5 bases). This CDR3 comprises 13 residues. Germline CDR1 SGHAT, CDR2 FQNNGV. Trimming took 5 bases from V and 4 from J, leaving 11 bases between them. CDR3: CASSDQGAYGYTF. CDR3 DNA, as far as it was read: TGTGCCAGCAGCGATCAGGGTGCCTATGGC.

As for this clone: The read finishes 3 residues shy of the CDR3 end, and the germline J gene is used to complete it. This chain joins TRBV5-1 and TRBJ2-2; no firm D call. CDR1 is SGHRS and CDR2 is YFSETQ in the germline V gene. The CDR3 totals 14 residues. CDR3 DNA (partial): TGCGCCAGCAGCTTGAGAACGCGGAATGAAAAG. Residues: CASSLRTRNEK. In full, the CDR3 is CASSLRTRNEKLFF.

To note about this clone: The CDR3 extends 3 residues past the end of the read, so its final part is completed from the germline J gene. The V and J genes are TRBV7-2 and TRBJ2-7; 7 bases match TRBD1. Trimming removed 8 bases from V and 0 bases from J; junction bases left unmatched: 7. Germline CDR1 reads SGHTA; CDR2 reads FQGNSA. The CDR3 extends over 14 amino acids. The covered CDR3 bases are TGTGCCAGCGGCCGGACAGGTATCTCCTACGAG. It yields the protein CASGRTGISYE. The CDR3, in full, reads CASGRTGISYEQYF.

As concerns this clone: The CDR3 is cut off 3 residues early in the read; its end comes from the germline J gene. V is TRBV10-3 and J is TRBJ1-1; 9 bases are a match to TRBD1. Losses at the gene ends were 6 bases for V and 2 bases for J; bases not matched to a gene: 4. CDR1 is ENHRY, CDR2 SYGVKD, per germline. The CDR3 contains 14 residues. The covered CDR3 bases are TGTGCCATCAGGGGACAGGGTTCAAACACTGAA. This encodes CAIRGQGSNTE. The entire CDR3 is CAIRGQGSNTEAFF.

On this clone: The read gets to within 3 residues of the CDR3 end, and the germline J gene fills in the rest. The J gene is TRBJ2-3, the V gene TRBV7-9, with 7 positions matching TRBD2. CDR1 is SEHNR and CDR2 is FQNEAQ in the germline V gene (reference sequence). The CDR3 covers 15 residues. CDR3 DNA, as far as it was read: TGTGCCAGCAGCTTAGGCAGGGAGGGCAATCAGCCG. It codes for CASSLGREGNQP. The full CDR3 reads CASSLGREGNQPQYF.

As concerns this clone: The read ends 3 residues before the CDR3 terminus; that terminus is restored from the germline J gene. The chain carries TRBV5-1 and TRBJ1-2; TRBD1 matches 9 bases. After removal of 3 bases from V and 6 bases from J, the junction contained 12 bases not matched to a gene. This CDR3 spans 16 amino acids. Germline assignment: CDR1 SGHRS and CDR2 YFSETQ. The CDR3 DNA, read in part, is TGCGCCAGCAGCTATAGACCGGGACAGGGTAAGGATGGC. Protein sequence: CASSYRPGQGKDG. The CDR3 as a whole reads CASSYRPGQGKDGYTF.

Comments on this clone: The read finishes 3 residues shy of the CDR3 end, and the germline J gene is used to complete it. This chain uses TRBV28 with TRBJ1-5; D ambiguous. V was cut by 2 bases and J by 8 bases, with 7 bases left in between. The CDR3 runs 12 residues. Germline-derived CDR1 and CDR2 are MDHEN and SYDVKM. Incomplete CDR3 DNA: TGTGCCAGCAGTTTACCCCTTAAGCCC. It yields the protein CASSLPLKP. In full, the CDR3 reads CASSLPLKPQHF.

Details on this clone: The CDR3 end lies 3 residues beyond the end of the read and is filled in from the germline J gene. The chain combines TRBV20-1 with TRBJ1-2; D might be TRBD1 (5 bases). This CDR3 has 9 residues. Germline CDR1 is DFQATT and CDR2 is SNEGSKA (reference sequence). This CDR3 reads CSAKDSYTF. CDR3 DNA, as far as it was read: TGCAGTGCGAAGGACAGC.

Comments on this clone: Read data end 3 residues before the CDR3 end; the end is taken from the germline J gene. The chain has TRBV5-1 and TRBJ1-4, with D perhaps matching TRBD1 (5 bases). V was pared by 3 bases and J by 0 bases, with 9 bases between. CDR3 length: 15 amino acids. Germline V lookup: CDR1 SGHRS, CDR2 YFSETQ. The CDR3 sequence: CASSSGGSTNEKLFF. CDR3 bases read: TGCGCCAGCAGCTCCGGGGGTTCAACTAATGAAAAA.

Comment on this clone: The sequenced fragment ends 3 residues before the CDR3 boundary, so the rest is inferred from the germline J gene. The chain employs TRBV7-6 and TRBJ2-7, with a weak D call TRBD2 (6 bases). From germline, CDR1 is SGHVS and CDR2 FNYEAQ. V was clipped by 1 base and J by 2 bases, with 9 bases between them. This CDR3 has 14 residues. CDR3 DNA, as far as it was read: TGTGCCAGCAGCTTAGTGGGGGGACCCTACGAG. It yields the protein CASSLVGGPYE. The whole CDR3 protein reads CASSLVGGPYEQYF.

Worth noting for this clone: The read halts 3 residues ahead of the CDR3 end, with the missing end drawn from the germline J gene. The V and J genes are TRBV11-2 and TRBJ2-7; D is perhaps TRBD2 (5 bases). From germline, CDR1 is SGHAT and CDR2 FQNNGV. There are 12 residues in the CDR3. V lost 2 bases, J lost 5 bases, and 7 bases lay in between. CDR3: CASSLYGDEQYF. The part of the CDR3 DNA that was read is TGTGCCAGCAGCTTATACGGGGACGAG. Full variable domain (outside the CDR3, taken from reference TRBV11-2 and TRBJ2-7): EAGVAQSPRYKIIEKRQSVAFWCNPISGHATLYWYQQILGQGPKLLIQFQNNGVVDDSQLPKDRFSAERLKGVDSTLKIQPAKLEDSAVYLCASSLYGDEQYFGPGTRLTVT.

This clone is classed as medium-sized (0.01 to 0.1%) by frequency. With the read ending 3 residues before the CDR3 end, the germline J gene is used to fill in that end. V is TRBV20-1 and J is TRBJ2-2; 12 bases map to TRBD1. V lost 6 bases, J lost 7 bases, and 9 bases stayed unmatched. The CDR3 runs 15 residues. CDR1 is DFQATT, CDR2 SNEGSKA, per germline (reference sequence). Incomplete CDR3 DNA: TGCAGTGCCCCGACCGGGACAGGGGGCTTCGGGGAG. Amino acids: CSAPTGTGGFGE. The full-length CDR3 reads as CSAPTGTGGFGELFF.

Points on this clone: The read is 3 residues too short to cover the CDR3 end, so that end is filled in from the germline J gene. The V and J genes are TRBV13 and TRBJ1-2, with D unclear. The CDR3 has 16 residues. Germline V gene lookup returns CDR1 PRHDT and CDR2 FYEKMQ (reference sequence). Trimming took off 0 bases at V and 0 bases at J, with 11 bases between the two ends. CDR3 amino acids: CASSLGLQVSNYGYTF. CDR3 DNA (partial): TGTGCCAGCAGCTTAGGCCTCCAGGTATCTAACTATGGC.

Worth noting for this clone: The CDR3 is cut off 3 residues early in the read; its end comes from the germline J gene. The chain is built from TRBV29-1 and TRBJ2-5; D perhaps matches TRBD2 (6 bases). The CDR3 has 15 amino acids. Germline lookup yields CDR1 SQVTM and CDR2 ANQGSEA. With 7 bases removed from V and 3 bases from J, the gap between germline ends came to 21 bases. CDR3 bases read: TGCAGCGGGGGGGAAATGGGCCCCGGGGAAGAGACC. Protein: CSGGEMGPGEET. The complete CDR3 protein is CSGGEMGPGEETQYF.

As concerns this clone: The read ends 3 residues before the CDR3 terminus; that terminus is restored from the germline J gene. This chain uses TRBV6-1 with TRBJ2-3; 7 bases map to TRBD1. There are 14 residues in the CDR3. Looked up from germline, CDR1 is MNHNS and CDR2 is SASEGT. The covered CDR3 bases are TGTGCCAGCAGTGCCCGACAGGGAGATCAGCCG. This sequence encodes CASSARQGDQP. The full CDR3 sequence reads CASSARQGDQPQYF.

Worth noting for this clone: With the read ending 3 residues before the CDR3 end, the germline J gene is used to fill in that end. The rearrangement joins TRBV7-3 to TRBJ1-2; TRBD1 aligns across 9 bases. With V trimmed by 5 bases and J by 6 bases, 4 bases remained unmatched. Looked up from germline, CDR1 is SGHTA and CDR2 is FQGTGA. The CDR3 is 13 amino acids. CDR3 DNA (partial): TGTGCCAGCAGCCACGACAGGGGGAATGGC. The encoded protein is CASSHDRGNG. The full CDR3 is CASSHDRGNGYTF.

For this clone: Read data end 3 residues before the CDR3 end; the end is taken from the germline J gene. The rearrangement links TRBV7-2 to TRBJ1-1; weak D call: TRBD1 (5 bases). Germline V lookup: CDR1 SGHTA, CDR2 FQGNSA. The CDR3 is 13 amino acids. Partial CDR3 DNA: TGTGCCAGCAGGATGTGGGGCTCCCTAGAC. This codes for CASRMWGSLD. The whole CDR3 sequence reads CASRMWGSLDAFF.